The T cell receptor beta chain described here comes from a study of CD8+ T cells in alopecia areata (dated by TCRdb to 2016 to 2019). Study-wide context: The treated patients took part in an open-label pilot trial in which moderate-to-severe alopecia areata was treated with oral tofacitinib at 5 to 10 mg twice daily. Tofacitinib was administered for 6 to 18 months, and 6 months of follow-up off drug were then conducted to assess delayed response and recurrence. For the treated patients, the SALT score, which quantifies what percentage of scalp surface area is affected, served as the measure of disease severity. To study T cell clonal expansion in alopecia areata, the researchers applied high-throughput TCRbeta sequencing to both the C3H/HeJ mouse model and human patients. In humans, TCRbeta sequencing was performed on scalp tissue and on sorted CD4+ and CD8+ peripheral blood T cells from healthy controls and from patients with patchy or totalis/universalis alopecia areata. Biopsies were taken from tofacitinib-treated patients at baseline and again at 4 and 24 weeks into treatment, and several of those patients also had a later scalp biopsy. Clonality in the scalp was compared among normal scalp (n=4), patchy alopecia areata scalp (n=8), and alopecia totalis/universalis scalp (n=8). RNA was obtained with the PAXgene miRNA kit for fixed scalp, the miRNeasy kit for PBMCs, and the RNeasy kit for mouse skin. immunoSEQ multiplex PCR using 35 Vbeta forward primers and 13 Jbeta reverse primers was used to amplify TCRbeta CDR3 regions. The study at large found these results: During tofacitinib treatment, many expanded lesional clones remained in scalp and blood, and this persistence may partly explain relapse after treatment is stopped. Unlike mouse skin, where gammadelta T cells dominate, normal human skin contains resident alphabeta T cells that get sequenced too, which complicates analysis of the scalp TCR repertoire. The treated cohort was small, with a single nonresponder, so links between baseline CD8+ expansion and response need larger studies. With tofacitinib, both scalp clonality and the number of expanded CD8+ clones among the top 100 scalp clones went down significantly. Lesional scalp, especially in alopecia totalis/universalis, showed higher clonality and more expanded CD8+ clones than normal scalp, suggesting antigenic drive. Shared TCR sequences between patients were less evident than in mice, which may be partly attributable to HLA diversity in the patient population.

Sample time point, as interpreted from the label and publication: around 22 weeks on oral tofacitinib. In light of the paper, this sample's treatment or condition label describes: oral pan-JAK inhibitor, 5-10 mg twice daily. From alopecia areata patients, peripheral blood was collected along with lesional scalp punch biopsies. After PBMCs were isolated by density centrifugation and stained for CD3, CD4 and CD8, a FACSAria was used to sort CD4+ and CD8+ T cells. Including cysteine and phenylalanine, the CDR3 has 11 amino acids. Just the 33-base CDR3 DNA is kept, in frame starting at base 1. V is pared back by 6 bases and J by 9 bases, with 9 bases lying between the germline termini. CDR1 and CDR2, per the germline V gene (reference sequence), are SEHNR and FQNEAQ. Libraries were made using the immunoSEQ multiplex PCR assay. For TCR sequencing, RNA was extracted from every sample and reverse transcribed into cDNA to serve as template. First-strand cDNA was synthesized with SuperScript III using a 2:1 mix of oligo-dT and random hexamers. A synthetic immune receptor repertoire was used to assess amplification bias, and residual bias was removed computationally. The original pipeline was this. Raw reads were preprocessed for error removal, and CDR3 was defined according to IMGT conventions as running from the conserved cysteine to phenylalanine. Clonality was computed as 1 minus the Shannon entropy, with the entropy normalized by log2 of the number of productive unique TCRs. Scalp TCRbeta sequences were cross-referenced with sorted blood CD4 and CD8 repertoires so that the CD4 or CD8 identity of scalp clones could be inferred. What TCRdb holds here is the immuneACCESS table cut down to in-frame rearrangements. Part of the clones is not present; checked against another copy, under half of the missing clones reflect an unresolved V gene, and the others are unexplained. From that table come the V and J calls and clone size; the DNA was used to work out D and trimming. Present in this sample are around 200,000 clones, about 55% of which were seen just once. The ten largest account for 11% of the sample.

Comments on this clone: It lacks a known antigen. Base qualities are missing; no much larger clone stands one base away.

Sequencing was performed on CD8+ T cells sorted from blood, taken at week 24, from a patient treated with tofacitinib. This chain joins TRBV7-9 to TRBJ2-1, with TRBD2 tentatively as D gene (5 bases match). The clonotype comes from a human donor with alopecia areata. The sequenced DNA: TGTGCCAGCAGGACGGGGATTGAGCAGTTCTTC. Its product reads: CASRTGIEQFF.